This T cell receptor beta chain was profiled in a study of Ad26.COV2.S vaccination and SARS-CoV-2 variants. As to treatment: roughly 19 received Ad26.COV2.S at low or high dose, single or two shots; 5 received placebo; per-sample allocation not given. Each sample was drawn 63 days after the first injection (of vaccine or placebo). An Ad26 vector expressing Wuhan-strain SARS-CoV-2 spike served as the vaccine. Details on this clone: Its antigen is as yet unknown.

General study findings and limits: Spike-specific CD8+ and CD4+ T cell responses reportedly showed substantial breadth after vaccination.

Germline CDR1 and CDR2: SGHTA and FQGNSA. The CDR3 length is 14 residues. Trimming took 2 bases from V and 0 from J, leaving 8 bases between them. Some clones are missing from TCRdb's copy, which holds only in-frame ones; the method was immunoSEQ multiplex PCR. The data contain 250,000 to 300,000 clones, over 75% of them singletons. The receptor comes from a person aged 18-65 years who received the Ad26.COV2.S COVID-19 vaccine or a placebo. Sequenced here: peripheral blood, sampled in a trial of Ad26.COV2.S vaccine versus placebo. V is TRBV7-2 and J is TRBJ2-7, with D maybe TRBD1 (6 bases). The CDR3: CASSLLGASYEQYF. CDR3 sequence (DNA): TGTGCCAGCAGCTTATTGGGGGCCTCCTACGAGCAGTACTTC.